One and the same sample provided the 28 T cell receptor beta chains below, sequenced in a study of cytomegalovirus exposure and HLA in healthy donors. Primers included in the PCR were 60 Vbeta and 13 Jbeta primers. Profiled with immunoSEQ multiplex PCR; TCRdb holds only in-frame clones, not every one. The table shows about 140,000 clones, with around 80% occurring only once. Material: PBMCs. The receptors originated from a man in his forties in good health and CMV-seronegative.

The table lists this clone with a few counts. The CDR3 spells CASRSSTEAFF. CDR3 bases: TGTGCCAGCCGATCGAGTACTGAAGCTTTCTTT. The chain is built from TRBV28 and TRBJ1-1; D is uncertain. The V end lost 8 bases, the J end lost 5 bases, and 9 bases lay between the germline ends. Germline values: CDR1 MDHEN, CDR2 SYDVKM. The CDR3 runs 11 residues.

The V call is TRBV5-1, the J call TRBJ1-6; D uncertain. The germline V and J ends were trimmed by 4 bases and 7 bases, with 18 bases remaining between them. The CDR3 runs to 16 residues. CDR1 is SGHRS and CDR2 is YFSETQ in the germline V gene. The CDR3 DNA reads as TGCGCCAGCAGCCCCTCGCTCGGGTTGAGGAATTCACCCCTCCACTTT. Amino acid sequence: CASSPSLGLRNSPLHF.

The CDR3 reads CASSLGPGGAHQPQHF. The CDR3 DNA reads as TGTGCCAGCAGTTTAGGGCCAGGGGGCGCCCACCAGCCCCAGCATTTT. V is TRBV27 and J is TRBJ1-5, with 8 bases lining up with TRBD1. The CDR3 loop spans 16 amino acids. Germline values: CDR1 MNHEY, CDR2 SMNVEV (reference sequence). V dropped 2 bases and J dropped 7; count of bases not matched to a gene: 10.

This chain uses TRBV9 with TRBJ2-1; 7 bases line up with TRBD1. V gave up 7 bases and J gave up 4 bases; unmatched junction bases: 5. The CDR3 spans 13 residues. Germline V gene data show CDR1 as SGDLS and CDR2 as YYNGEE. CDR3 in DNA: TGTGCCAGCGGCCAGGGGGTATACAATGAGCAGTTCTTC. Protein sequence: CASGQGVYNEQFF.

The rearrangement links TRBV7-2 to TRBJ1-2; maybe TRBD1 (5 bases). V was shortened by 0 bases and J by 4 bases, with 12 bases between the two germline ends. The CDR3 sequence is 15 residues long. The germline V gene has CDR1 SGHTA and CDR2 FQGNSA. The CDR3 DNA sequence: TGTGCCAGCAGCTTAGCGATTGACAGCCTCTATGGCTACACCTTC. As protein: CASSLAIDSLYGYTF.

This chain uses TRBV10-1 with TRBJ2-5, with TRBD1 identical over 8 bases. Germline CDR1 is WNHNN and CDR2 is SYGVQD (reference sequence). After removal of 2 bases from V and 2 bases from J, the junction contained 4 bases not matched to a gene. The CDR3 has 15 amino acids. The CDR3 is CASSEGQGAQETQYF. In DNA form, the CDR3 reads TGCGCCAGCAGTGAGGGGCAGGGGGCTCAAGAGACCCAGTACTTC.

The rearrangement links TRBV28 to TRBJ1-2, with a tentative D call TRBD1 (5 bases). Germline CDR1 reads MDHEN; CDR2 reads SYDVKM. The length of the CDR3 is 14 residues. The V gene lost 5 bases and the J gene lost 4 bases, with 14 bases spanning the gap. The CDR3 sequence is CASSPAGPAYGYTF. CDR3 bases: TGTGCCAGCAGTCCCGCGGGGCCGGCCTATGGCTACACCTTC.

This chain joins TRBV6-1 and TRBJ1-2; D gene unclear. V lost 6 bases and J lost 8, with 10 bases in between. Germline V CDR1 and CDR2: MNHNS, SASEGT. This CDR3 contains 11 residues. CDR3 nucleotides: TGTGCCAGCAGAAGTGGGCAAGGCTACACCTTC. It translates to CASRSGQGYTF.

The chain couples TRBV11-2 to TRBJ1-5; no clear D gene. Germline CDR1 is SGHAT and CDR2 is FQNNGV. The CDR3 has 14 amino acids. Deletions cut 3 bases from V and 2 bases from J, with 8 bases between. The CDR3 sequence: CASSFSGGNQPQHF. The CDR3 DNA follows: TGTGCCAGCAGCTTCTCCGGGGGCAATCAGCCCCAGCATTTT.

CDR3 bases: TGTGCCAGCACCGAAAAGGGGGGGGAAGGGTATGGCTACACCTTC. It encodes CASTEKGGEGYGYTF. The chain uses TRBV7-2 and TRBJ1-2; tentative D call: TRBD1 (6 bases). CDR1 SGHTA and CDR2 FQGNSA come from the germline V gene. V dropped 7 bases and J dropped 5 bases, with 20 bases sitting between them. CDR3 length: 15 amino acids.

This clone was seen a single time. The chain couples TRBV2 to TRBJ1-6; D possibly corresponds to TRBD1 (5 bases). The CDR3 is 14 residues long. The V end was cut by 6 bases, the J end by 2 bases, with 8 bases between. From germline, CDR1 is SNHLY and CDR2 FYNNEI. CDR3 bases: TGTGCCAGCAGGTTAGGGGCCTATAATTCACCCCTCCACTTT. Protein product: CASRLGAYNSPLHF.

The V and J genes are TRBV5-1 and TRBJ1-1; 8 bases match TRBD1. V trimming: 3 bases; J trimming: 1 base; junction bases outside the gene matches: 14. The CDR3 length is 18 residues. Germline assignment: CDR1 SGHRS and CDR2 YFSETQ. DNA for the CDR3: TGCGCCAGCAGCTCGCCCGACAGGGGCCGAGAGGAGAACACTGAAGCTTTCTTT. Translating gives CASSSPDRGREENTEAFF.

The chain uses TRBV5-4 and TRBJ2-3; no firm D call. The CDR3 runs to 14 residues. V gave up 3 bases and J gave up 0 bases, with 8 bases separating them. Per the germline V gene, CDR1 is SGHNT and CDR2 is YYREEE (reference sequence). In nucleotides, the CDR3 is TGTGCCAGCAGCTCCCGAACAAGCACAGATACGCAGTATTTT. Protein: CASSSRTSTDTQYF. The whole variable domain, filled in from reference TRBV5-4 and TRBJ2-3, reads ETGVTQSPTHLIKTRGQQVTLRCSSQSGHNTVSWYQQALGQGPQFIFQYYREEENGRGNFPPRFSGLQFPNYSSELNVNALELDDSALYLCASSSRTSTDTQYFGPGTRLTVL.

This clone was detected only a few times. This sequence joins TRBV9 and TRBJ2-7; tentative D call: TRBD1 (6 bases). CDR3 length equals 15 residues. Germline V lookup: CDR1 SGDLS, CDR2 YYNGEE. The V end lost 4 bases, the J end lost 5 bases, and 19 bases lay between the germline ends. CDR3 residues: CASSSTGRFDHEQYF. In DNA form, the CDR3 reads TGTGCCAGCAGCTCCACAGGGCGATTTGACCACGAGCAGTACTTC.

This clone was seen a few times. The rearrangement joins TRBV7-9 to TRBJ1-1; weak D call: TRBD1 (5 bases). Looked up from germline, CDR1 is SEHNR and CDR2 is FQNEAQ (reference sequence). The CDR3 contains 13 residues. Between the trimmed V and J ends, which lost 5 bases and 10 bases, there was a span of 17 bases. The CDR3, as DNA: TGTGCCAGCAGCCCCCCGGGGGGTGTAGTAGCTTTCTTT. It is translated as CASSPPGGVVAFF.

The gene calls are TRBV6-1 and TRBJ2-7; 7 bases are a match to TRBD1. The CDR3 sequence is 15 residues long. Germline lookup yields CDR1 MNHNS and CDR2 SASEGT. Trimming removed 5 bases from V and 0 bases from J; junction bases left unmatched: 7. The CDR3: CASSPRQGPSYEQYF. CDR3 sequence (DNA): TGTGCCAGCAGTCCTCGACAGGGACCCTCCTACGAGCAGTACTTC.

The chain links TRBV2 to TRBJ1-5; D uncertain. Germline CDR1 SNHLY, CDR2 FYNNEI. V shed 0 bases and J shed 6 bases, with 6 bases lying between them. CDR3 length equals 13 residues. The CDR3 DNA follows: TGTGCCAGCAGTGAAGCGGCCCGTCAGCCCCAGCATTTT. Residues: CASSEAARQPQHF.

The rearrangement links TRBV6-6 to TRBJ2-7, with 8 positions matching TRBD1. From germline, CDR1 is MNHNY and CDR2 SVGAGI (reference sequence). J gave up 0 bases and V 7 bases, and 8 bases lay outside the gene matches. This CDR3 is 15 amino acids long. CDR3 loop: CASTLQGGISYEQYF. DNA of the CDR3: TGTGCCAGCACCCTACAGGGGGGCATCTCCTACGAGCAGTACTTC.

The rearrangement links TRBV7-9 to TRBJ1-4, with unresolved D. This CDR3 comprises 15 residues. Trimming removed 0 bases from V and 1 base from J, with 6 bases in between. Germline V CDR1 and CDR2: SEHNR, FQNEAQ (reference sequence). The CDR3 spells CASSLAGGTNEKLFF. The CDR3 nucleotides are TGTGCCAGCAGCTTAGCGGGAGGAACTAATGAAAAACTGTTTTTT.

On this clone: The sample has other DNA sequences that encode this CDR3 too. The genes are TRBV5-1 and TRBJ1-1, with D unclear. CDR1 is SGHRS, CDR2 YFSETQ, per germline. The length of the CDR3 is 14 residues. V lost 0 bases to trimming and J lost 1 base, with 7 bases between them. CDR3 coding DNA: TGCGCCAGCAGCTTGGGGGCAGGGAACACTGAAGCTTTCTTT. Translation gives CASSLGAGNTEAFF.

The chain couples TRBV10-3 to TRBJ1-2; no clear D. Between the trimmed V and J ends, which lost 4 bases and 3 bases, there was a span of 9 bases. The germline CDR1 and CDR2 sequences are ENHRY and SYGVKD. This CDR3 region has 13 residues. CDR3 coding DNA: TGTGCCATCAGTGGTTTCGGGGACTATGGCTACACCTTC. Translated: CAISGFGDYGYTF.

The J gene is TRBJ2-7, the V gene TRBV18; TRBD1 matches at 7 bases. The V gene's germline CDR1 is KGHSH and CDR2 LQKENI. The CDR3 consists of 14 residues. Trimming cost V 3 bases and J 3 bases; bases outside gene matches: 5. The CDR3 sequence is CASSPGTVGYEQYF. For the CDR3, the DNA is TGTGCCAGCTCACCCGGGACAGTCGGCTACGAGCAGTACTTC.

The J gene is TRBJ1-2, the V gene TRBV29-1, with TRBD1 as a possible D gene (5 bases). Germline-derived CDR1 and CDR2 are SQVTM and ANQGSEA. The CDR3 is made up of 12 amino acids. V lost 5 bases and J 1 base, leaving 8 bases between the germline ends. CDR3: CSVRQGNYGYTF. CDR3 nucleotides: TGCAGCGTTCGTCAGGGTAACTATGGCTACACCTTC.

V and J are TRBV5-8 and TRBJ2-1, with TRBD2 identical over 12 bases. Trimming took 3 bases from V and 6 from J; bases not matched to a gene: 10. The CDR3 has 17 residues. Germline CDR1 is SGHTS and CDR2 is YDEGEE. CDR3 region: CASSSGSTSGGGNEQFF. The CDR3 nucleotides are TGTGCCAGCAGCTCGGGGTCGACTAGCGGGGGTGGCAATGAGCAGTTCTTC.

The chain couples TRBV7-9 to TRBJ2-7, with D possibly TRBD1 on 6 matching bases. The V gene lost 6 bases and the J gene lost 1 base, with 16 bases spanning the gap. The CDR3 has 15 amino acids. Germline V gene lookup returns CDR1 SEHNR and CDR2 FQNEAQ (reference sequence). This chain's CDR3 is CASSFTPGQSYEQYF. CDR3 nucleotides: TGTGCCAGCAGTTTTACCCCGGGACAATCCTACGAGCAGTACTTC.

Points on this clone: An end of the junction does not agree with germline; a read error may underlie this. V and J are TRBV9 and TRBJ1-5; possibly TRBD1 for D (5 bases). In germline, CDR1 is SGDLS, CDR2 YYNGEE. The CDR3 contains 15 residues. The CDR3 spells CASSDSGGPNRPQHF. Written as DNA, the CDR3 is TGTGCCAGCAGCGACTCGGGGGGACCGAATCGGCCCCAGCATTTT. The full variable domain, with the rest looked up from reference TRBV9 and TRBJ1-5, is DSGVTQTPKHLITATGQRVTLRCSPRSGDLSVYWYQQSLDQGLQFLIQYYNGEERAKGNILERFSAQQFPDLHSELNLSSLELGDSALYFCASSDSGGPNRPQHFGDGTRLSIL.

The rearrangement links TRBV5-1 to TRBJ2-2; TRBD2 matches 10 bases. V shed 6 bases, J shed 0 bases, and the junction held 5 bases outside the gene matches. The CDR3 has 16 residues. Germline CDR1 reads SGHRS; CDR2 reads YFSETQ. For the CDR3, the DNA is TGCGCCAGCATGTGGCTAGCGGGGGCGAACACCGGGGAGCTGTTTTTT. Encoded protein: CASMWLAGANTGELFF.

This clone was seen only once. The chain has TRBV7-2 and TRBJ2-7, with D uncertain. V was pared by 1 base and J by 1 base, with 8 bases between. Germline CDR1 is SGHTA and CDR2 is FQGNSA. The CDR3 runs 14 residues. The CDR3 DNA follows: TGTGCCAGCAGCTTAGTAACCGGGTCCTACGAGCAGTACTTC. Protein product: CASSLVTGSYEQYF.